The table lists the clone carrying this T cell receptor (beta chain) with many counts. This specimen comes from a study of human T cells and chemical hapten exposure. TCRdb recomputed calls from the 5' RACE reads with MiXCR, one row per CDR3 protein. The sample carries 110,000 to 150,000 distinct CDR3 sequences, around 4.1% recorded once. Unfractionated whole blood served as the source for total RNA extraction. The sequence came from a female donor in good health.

CDR3: CSVVVLMNTEAFF. DNA for the CDR3: TGCAGCGTTGTTGTGCTTATGAACACTGAAGCTTTCTTT. The rearrangement joins TRBV29-1 to TRBJ1-1; D not certain. Germline V gene sequence: CDR1 SQVTM, CDR2 ANQGSEA. The CDR3 loop spans 13 amino acids. With 4 bases removed from V and 0 bases from J, the gap between germline ends came to 9 bases.